The clone carrying this T cell receptor (beta chain) appeared a few times. The source of the sample is a study of spatial heterogeneity in lung cancer. In the study overall: PBMC samples from follow-up, where available, were sequenced a median of roughly 2 years after resection.

The time point was: blood at routine non-recurrence follow-up after resection. Unsorted whole RNA of tumor, nontumor lung or frozen PBMC was sequenced. Each TCR cDNA molecule bore a unique molecular identifier. In TCRdb, the 5' RACE reads were re-called with MiXCR into one record per CDR3 protein. This sample has about 19,000 distinct CDR3 sequences, with 9% to 10% found just once. The CDR3 totals 14 residues. Germline V lookup: CDR1 SEHNR, CDR2 FQNEAQ (reference sequence). J was trimmed by 2 bases and V by 5 bases; bases with no gene match: 2. This receptor was identified in a female donor with early-stage non-small cell lung cancer. Sequenced here: PBMCs, sampled at follow-up. This chain joins TRBV7-9 and TRBJ1-5; 8 bases line up with TRBD1. This CDR3 is CASSADRGNQPQHF. The CDR3 region has the DNA TGTGCCAGCAGCGCGGACAGGGGCAATCAGCCCCAGCATTTT.